The sequence of this T cell receptor beta chain was determined in a study of T cells in localized non-small cell lung cancer. Germline lookup yields CDR1 SGHRS and CDR2 YFSETQ. The CDR3 is 14 amino acids. V dropped 3 bases and J dropped 8; count of bases not matched to a gene: 8. Only in-frame clones appear in the TCRdb table, and some are missing; sequencing was by immunoSEQ multiplex PCR. Here the sample spans 100,000 to 150,000 clones, 80% to 90% being singletons. The material sequenced was peripheral blood, taken before any cancer treatment. V is TRBV5-1 and J is TRBJ2-1, with 7 bases lining up with TRBD2. The receptor's source is an older female donor with stage I lung adenocarcinoma. In DNA, the CDR3 is TGCGCCAGCAGCTCCGGGACCCGGGAGGATGAGCAGTTCTTC. Translated: CASSSGTREDEQFF.